The rows below give T cell receptor beta chains drawn from one sample of a study of shared clonotypes between healthy human individuals. Assay used: immunoSEQ multiplex PCR; TCRdb lists only in-frame clones, some missing. The sample shows 400,000 to 500,000 clones, less than 80% of them seen only once. Sequencing used PBMCs. The origin of the receptors is a woman aged 40 to 55 in good health. Some clones in this sample may be carry-over from other donors' samples. CDR3s include the opening cysteine and the closing phenylalanine or tryptophan. D genes are given only for firm matches. Clone sizes are given selectively: once, few, many, or a class where the clone is expanded.

J,V,D,size,DNA,CDR3
TRBJ1-3,TRBV30,TRBD1,NA,TGTGCCTGGAGTGTGACAGGGGCTGGAAACACCATATATTTT,CAWSVTGAGNTIYF
TRBJ2-1,TRBV29-1,NA,NA,TGCAGCGTTGAAGCTGGACCACTAGTGAATGAGCAGTTCTTC,CSVEAGPLVNEQFF
TRBJ1-2,TRBV15,NA,few,TGTGCCACCAGCAGAGGGCAGAACTACTATGGCTACACCTTC,CATSRGQNYYGYTF
TRBJ2-7,TRBV10-2,TRBD2,NA,TGCGCCAGCAGTGATTCAAGCGGGAGCTCCTACGAGCAGTACTTC,CASSDSSGSSYEQYF
TRBJ2-7,TRBV4-2,TRBD2,NA,TGTGCCAGCAGCCAAGGGACTAGCGGCTACGAGCAGTACTTC,CASSQGTSGYEQYF
TRBJ1-1,TRBV6-5,NA,NA,TGTGCCAGCAGTTACATAGTTAACACTGAAGCTTTCTTT,CASSYIVNTEAFF
TRBJ1-1,TRBV5-1,TRBD1,many,TGCGCCAGCAGTGACCCCAGCAGGGGGCGCGGTGAAGCTTTCTTT,CASSDPSRGRGEAFF
TRBJ2-1,TRBV6-5,TRBD2,NA,TGTGCCAGCAGTTACTCGACTAGCGAGTACAATGAGCAGTTCTTC,CASSYSTSEYNEQFF
TRBJ1-5,TRBV28,NA,NA,TGTGCCAGCAGTCCCTTGCCTAGAGATTATAGCAATCAGCCCCAGCATTTT,CASSPLPRDYSNQPQHF
TRBJ2-3,TRBV2,NA,NA,TGTGCCAGCGCCCGCGGGGATACGCAGTATTTT,CASARGDTQYF
TRBJ2-1,TRBV27,TRBD2,NA,TGTGCCAGCAGTTTGGGGGGACTAGCTTTTAATGAGCAGTTCTTC,CASSLGGLAFNEQFF
TRBJ2-3,TRBV5-8,NA,NA,TGTGCCAGCAGCTTGGTAGCGACTAGCACAGATACGCAGTATTTT,CASSLVATSTDTQYF
TRBJ1-4,TRBV5-8,TRBD1,few,TGTGCCAGCAGCTTGCACCGGGACAGGGGAGGATTAACTAATGAAAAACTGTTTTTT,CASSLHRDRGGLTNEKLFF
TRBJ1-1,TRBV7-9,TRBD1,once,TGTGCCAGCAGCTTAGATTTTCGGGACAGGGTGTCAACTGAAGCTTTCTTT,CASSLDFRDRVSTEAFF
TRBJ2-4,TRBV19,NA,once,TGTGCCAGTAGTCCAAGGGGAGTAGGAAACATTCAGTACTTC,CASSPRGVGNIQYF
TRBJ2-7,TRBV19,TRBD1,NA,TGTGCCAGTAGTAGGGACAGGGAAGGCGAGCAGTACTTC,CASSRDREGEQYF
TRBJ1-1,TRBV6-5,NA,NA,TGTGCCAGCAGTTACCCTGGGACAAACACTGAAGCTTTCTTT,CASSYPGTNTEAFF
TRBJ1-6,TRBV27,NA,NA,TGTGCCAGCAGTTTCCGTGGTAATAATTCACCCCTCCACTTT,CASSFRGNNSPLHF
TRBJ1-3,TRBV4-2,NA,NA,TGTGCCAGCAGCCAAGATTACGGGGGGGTAGGAAACACCATATATTTT,CASSQDYGGVGNTIYF
TRBJ1-5,TRBV7-2,NA,NA,TGTGCCAGCAGTCTCGGGGATCAGCCCCAGCATTTT,CASSLGDQPQHF
TRBJ1-2,TRBV5-4,NA,NA,TGTGCCAGCAGCTTGGCAGGGGATAACTATGGCTACACCTTC,CASSLAGDNYGYTF
TRBJ2-5,TRBV2,NA,NA,TGTGCCAGCAGTGCAGGTGCCAGCTGGGCTTCAGAGACCCAGTACTTC,CASSAGASWASETQYF
TRBJ2-1,TRBV7-2,TRBD1,NA,TGTGCCAGCAGTAGACAGGGTGTGTACAATGAGCAGTTCTTC,CASSRQGVYNEQFF
TRBJ2-7,TRBV11-1,NA,NA,TGTGCCAGCAGCCTGAGGTTCGGGGGCCACGAGCAGTACTTC,CASSLRFGGHEQYF
TRBJ2-7,TRBV27,NA,NA,TGTGCCAGCAGTCCGATTTACTCGGGGGGCGCGGGGTGGCAGTACTTC,CASSPIYSGGAGWQYF
TRBJ1-2,TRBV27,TRBD1,NA,TGTGCCAGCAGTTTAGGGGCCTCCGGGACAGGGCTGGATGGCTACACCTTC,CASSLGASGTGLDGYTF
TRBJ2-7,TRBV30,NA,many,TGTGCCTGGTCGCAGGACCGCTACGAGCAGTACTTC,CAWSQDRYEQYF
TRBJ1-2,TRBV7-2,NA,once,TGTGCCAGCAGCTTAATCCTTCTTGGGTACACCTTC,CASSLILLGYTF
TRBJ1-5,TRBV27,NA,NA,TGTGCCAGCAGTTTAGACTTCGGTCAGCCCCAGCATTTT,CASSLDFGQPQHF
TRBJ2-3,TRBV10-2,NA,NA,TGCGCCAGCAGTGAGTCAGACTACACAGATACGCAGTATTTT,CASSESDYTDTQYF
TRBJ1-5,TRBV4-1,TRBD1,NA,TGCGCCAGCAGCCAATTTCTATCCGGACAGGGGAGCAATCAGCCCCAGCATTTT,CASSQFLSGQGSNQPQHF
TRBJ2-1,TRBV18,TRBD1,few,TGTGCCAGCTCACCACTGCAAACAGGGGGTGGCGGTCTCGATGAGCAGTTCTTC,CASSPLQTGGGGLDEQFF
TRBJ1-2,TRBV28,TRBD1,NA,TGTGCCAGCAGTCCCCAAATAGGGGGCGCTGAGGGCTACACCTTC,CASSPQIGGAEGYTF
TRBJ2-6,TRBV5-5,NA,NA,TGTGCCAGCAGCTTGGCCCACTCTGGGGCCAACGTCCTGACTTTC,CASSLAHSGANVLTF
TRBJ2-2,TRBV15,TRBD2,NA,TGTGCCACCAGCTCCGTAGCGGGAGGCGGGGAGCTGTTTTTT,CATSSVAGGGELFF
TRBJ1-4,TRBV18,NA,NA,TGTGCCAGCTCAAGAGGAGGGCTTCTTAATGAAAAACTGTTTTTT,CASSRGGLLNEKLFF
TRBJ2-3,TRBV7-2,TRBD2,NA,TGTGCCAGCAGCTTAGATGGGCTAGCGGCCACAGATACGCAGTATTTT,CASSLDGLAATDTQYF
TRBJ2-6,TRBV5-1,NA,NA,TGCGCCAGCAGCTTGGCCCCGGGCAACTCTGGGGCCAACGTCCTGACTTTC,CASSLAPGNSGANVLTF
TRBJ2-5,TRBV5-1,TRBD2,NA,TGCGCCAGCAGCCCGGGACTAGTCAATACGGGACAAGAGACCCAGTACTTC,CASSPGLVNTGQETQYF
TRBJ2-1,TRBV18,TRBD2,NA,TGTGCCAGCTCACCACTTCCACTACCGGGAGGACTACAGGATGAGCAGTTCTTC,CASSPLPLPGGLQDEQFF
TRBJ1-2,TRBV27,TRBD1,many,TGTGCCAGCAGTGTCCTGGGGGGGACAGGGGACTTTGGCTACACCTTC,CASSVLGGTGDFGYTF
TRBJ1-1,TRBV18,TRBD1,NA,TGTGCCAGCTCACCGGGTACAGGGGAGAACACTGAAGCTTTCTTT,CASSPGTGENTEAFF
TRBJ1-2,TRBV2,NA,NA,TGTGCCAGCAGTGAAGCGTCAGGTTCCCGTGGCTACACCTTC,CASSEASGSRGYTF
TRBJ1-1,TRBV7-2,NA,few,TGTGCCAGCAGTTCCCTACTGGGGCCGAACACTGAAGCTTTCTTT,CASSSLLGPNTEAFF
TRBJ2-2,TRBV18,NA,NA,TGTGCCAGCTCACCGATGACCGAAAACACCGGGGAGCTGTTTTTT,CASSPMTENTGELFF
TRBJ2-2,TRBV7-2,NA,few,TGTGCCAGCAGCTCCGCCCCGTCCGGGACCAGGAACACCGGGGAGCTGTTTTTT,CASSSAPSGTRNTGELFF
TRBJ1-5,TRBV7-2,NA,NA,TGTGCCAGCAGCTTTAGGACAGACAATCAGCCCCAGCATTTT,CASSFRTDNQPQHF
TRBJ2-3,TRBV9,TRBD2,NA,TGTGCCAGCAGCAGTAGGGGACTAGCGGGAGTATCAGATACGCAGTATTTT,CASSSRGLAGVSDTQYF
TRBJ2-1,TRBV9,NA,NA,TGTGCCAGCAGCGTAGCCGCGAGCAATGAGCAGTTCTTC,CASSVAASNEQFF
TRBJ1-5,TRBV5-8,NA,NA,TGTGCCAGCAGCTTATTCTCGACAGCCTATAGCAATCAGCCCCAGCATTTT,CASSLFSTAYSNQPQHF
TRBJ1-1,TRBV4-1,TRBD1,NA,TGCGCCAGCAGCCAAGGCGGACAGGATTTGAACACTGAAGCTTTCTTT,CASSQGGQDLNTEAFF
TRBJ2-3,TRBV5-6,NA,once,TGTGCCAGCAGCTTTGCGGCCGCGGATACGCAGTATTTT,CASSFAAADTQYF